The 15 T cell receptor beta chains presented below share a single source sample, sequenced in a study of post-analysis software for immune sequencing data. For these receptors, no antigen is known. Overall study findings and caveats: The five TRBV segments detected at higher frequency in patients than in controls included TRBV5-6, TRBV5-1 and TRBV20-1.

Incorporated into the TCR beta cDNA libraries were unique molecular identifiers, which served to reduce PCR and sequencing biases. TCRdb recomputed calls from the PCR reads with MiXCR, one row per CDR3 protein. Among 600,000 to 700,000 distinct CDR3 sequences, around 64% were seen once, and the ten largest hold about 11%. The sequenced sample was blood. All receptors come from a girl between 2 and 10 years old with multiple sclerosis.

V and J are TRBV29-1 and TRBJ2-5; D gene unclear. Trimming stripped 4 bases from V and 6 bases from J, with 24 bases between. Germline V gene sequence: CDR1 SQVTM, CDR2 ANQGSEA. The CDR3 contains 16 residues. Here the CDR3 DNA reads TGCAGCGTTGTTCGGTTTGGCAGGCGATCGGTAAAGACCCAGTACTTC. Translating it yields CSVVRFGRRSVKTQYF.

This chain connects TRBV7-8 to TRBJ2-1, with unresolved D. Germline values: CDR1 SGHVS, CDR2 FQNEAQ. The CDR3 covers 14 residues. V lost 5 bases and J 2 bases, leaving 10 bases between the germline ends. CDR3 DNA: TGTGCCAGCAGCGAGCTCGCGGCCTACAATGAGCAGTTCTTC. It yields the protein CASSELAAYNEQFF. Full variable domain (outside the CDR3, taken from reference TRBV7-8 and TRBJ2-1): GAGVSQSPRYKVAKRGQDVALRCDPISGHVSLFWYQQALGQGPEFLTYFQNEAQLDKSGLPSDRFFAERPEGSVSTLKIQRTQQEDSAVYLCASSELAAYNEQFFGPGTRLTVL.

This chain links TRBV28 with TRBJ2-1, with TRBD1 matching 7 bases. The V segment lost 7 bases and the J segment 2 bases; nucleotides outside the gene matches: 5. CDR3 size: 14 residues. Germline V gene data show CDR1 as MDHEN and CDR2 as SYDVKM. This CDR3 reads CASNPTGTYNEQFF. CDR3 nucleotide sequence: TGTGCCAGCAACCCGACAGGGACCTACAATGAGCAGTTCTTC.

This clonotype was detected a few times. The chain links TRBV6-6 to TRBJ1-5; D uncertain. The CDR3 runs to 15 residues. Germline V gene data show CDR1 as MNHNY and CDR2 as SVGAGI (reference sequence). V gave up 0 bases and J gave up 1 base, with 7 bases separating them. Here the CDR3 reads CASSYSSGSNQPQHF. CDR3 nucleotides: TGTGCCAGCAGTTACTCGTCCGGGAGCAATCAGCCCCAGCATTTT.

The chain has TRBV5-6 and TRBJ2-1; D might be TRBD1 or TRBD2, each matching 5 bases. Germline values: CDR1 SGHDT, CDR2 YYEEEE. V was trimmed by 5 bases and J by 9 bases, leaving 12 bases between them. The CDR3 spans 12 residues. The CDR3 sequence is CASRITGTEQFF. The CDR3 nucleotides are TGTGCCAGCAGGATTACCGGGACTGAGCAGTTCTTC.

This clonotype was picked up a small number of times. This chain uses TRBV7-2 with TRBJ1-5; D is uncertain. The CDR3 totals 14 residues. Germline V gene sequence: CDR1 SGHTA, CDR2 FQGNSA. Trimming cost V 4 bases and J 6 bases, with 13 bases left between them. The CDR3 DNA sequence: TGTGCCAGCAGCTGGTTAACCGCAGGTCAGCCCCAGCATTTT. Translated, it gives CASSWLTAGQPQHF.

V usage is TRBV6-5 and J usage is TRBJ2-3; maybe TRBD1 (5 bases). Germline lookup yields CDR1 MNHEY and CDR2 SVGAGI. There are 15 residues in the CDR3. V was shortened by 2 bases and J by 2 bases, with 11 bases between the two germline ends. CDR3: CASSYEGAHTDTQYF. CDR3 DNA: TGTGCCAGCAGTTACGAAGGGGCACACACAGATACGCAGTATTTT.

This chain uses TRBV12-3 or TRBV12-4 with TRBJ2-7, with 7 bases matching TRBD1. Germline trimming cut 3 bases from V and 5 bases from J; bases unmatched to any gene: 10. This CDR3 has 15 residues. The CDR3 here is CASSFRSRGPHEQYF. The CDR3 DNA is TGTGCCAGCAGTTTCCGTTCTAGGGGGCCCCACGAGCAGTACTTC.

The chain joins TRBV7-9 to TRBJ1-1; a possible D gene is TRBD1 (6 bases). Germline CDR1 reads SEHNR; CDR2 reads FQNEAQ (reference sequence). Between the trimmed V and J ends, which lost 4 bases and 9 bases, there was a span of 15 bases. The CDR3 is made up of 13 amino acids. The CDR3: CASSSSDRNQAFF. The CDR3, as DNA: TGTGCCAGCAGCTCCTCTGACAGGAACCAAGCTTTCTTT.

The chain couples TRBV2 to TRBJ2-7; 10 bases line up with TRBD1. The germline CDR1 and CDR2 sequences are SNHLY and FYNNEI. V lost 6 bases, J lost 2 bases, and 4 bases stayed unmatched. This CDR3 is built from 14 residues. The CDR3 reads CASRAGTGAYEQYF. The CDR3 nucleotides read TGTGCCAGCAGAGCCGGGACAGGGGCCTACGAGCAGTACTTC.

The V and J genes are TRBV5-6 and TRBJ2-7; the match to TRBD2 covers 9 bases. J lost 5 bases, V lost 3 bases, and 15 bases had no gene match. In germline, CDR1 is SGHDT, CDR2 YYEEEE. The CDR3 length is 17 residues. In DNA form, the CDR3 reads TGTGCCAGCAGCTCCGGGCTTTTCGCGGGAGGGATCCACGAGCAGTACTTC. It codes for CASSSGLFAGGIHEQYF.

The chain carries TRBV27 and TRBJ1-5; TRBD1 might be the D (5 bases). V was pared by 2 bases and J by 4 bases, with 12 bases between. Germline V gives CDR1 MNHEY, CDR2 SMNVEV (reference sequence). There are 15 residues in the CDR3. The CDR3 spells CASSLLGVPNQPQHF. In DNA form, the CDR3 reads TGTGCCAGCAGTTTACTGGGGGTCCCTAATCAGCCCCAGCATTTT.

The sample holds one count of this clonotype. This sequence joins TRBV7-9 and TRBJ1-1; D is uncertain. CDR1 is SEHNR, CDR2 FQNEAQ, per germline (reference sequence). There are 12 residues in the CDR3. V was shortened by 4 bases and J by 6 bases, with 9 bases between the two germline ends. The CDR3 is CASSYGVPEAFF. Here the CDR3 DNA reads TGTGCCAGCAGCTACGGGGTCCCTGAAGCTTTCTTT.

This chain uses TRBV6-2 or TRBV6-3 with TRBJ2-1; TRBD2 aligns across 7 bases. Per the germline V gene, CDR1 is MNHEY and CDR2 is SVGEGT. This CDR3 is 14 amino acids long. V dropped 7 bases and J dropped 6; count of bases not matched to a gene: 9. As DNA, the CDR3 is TGTGCCAGCAACCTGGCTAGCGGAGTCAATGAGCAGTTCTTC. Residues: CASNLASGVNEQFF.

This sequence joins TRBV29-1 and TRBJ2-4; maybe TRBD1 (6 bases). Gene TRBJ2-7 matches the end of the DNA better, so the J call may be wrong. Germline CDR1 and CDR2: SQVTM and ANQGSEA. The CDR3 extends over 19 amino acids. The CDR3 region is CSVRIMSILGTLISYEQYF. The CDR3 coding sequence is TGCAGCGTTCGTATTATGTCGATTCTCGGGACACTAATCTCCTACGAGCAGTACTTC.